The text below deals with one T cell receptor beta chain. The antigen is undetermined. These data originate in a study of shared clonotypes between healthy human individuals. Study-wide context: Donors, aged 18 to 49, were a couple of women and three men. Regarding the study as a whole: A reduction in generation probabilities was seen for non-shared clonotypes relative to those shared by all four donors. Among the subsets, naive ones generally showed larger estimated richness than memory ones.

The CDR3 is 14 residues long. Trimming shortened V by 4 bases and J by 2 bases, and 13 bases separated the two germline ends. From germline, CDR1 is SGHDT and CDR2 YYEEEE. Only CD45RO-negative cells positively selected for CCR7 counted as naive CD8 cells, so terminally differentiated effector memory CD45RA+ cells were excluded. Every subset's genomic DNA went evenly onto several immunoSEQ plates. The repertoire was sequenced with immunoSEQ multiplex PCR; TCRdb's copy has only in-frame clones and lacks some. Of about 550,000 clones in the sample, around 95% are singletons; the top ten hold approximately 0.1%.

This TCR derives from a woman aged 30 to 39 in good health. This sequence joins TRBV5-6 and TRBJ2-7; D may be TRBD1 (6 bases). Sequenced material: naive CD8+ T cells sorted from blood. For the CDR3, the DNA is TGTGCCAGCAGCCTTCGACAGGCACCCTACGAGCAGTACTTC. Translated: CASSLRQAPYEQYF.